This is a list of T cell receptor beta chains from one sample in a study of cytotoxic CD8 clonotypes in ibrutinib-treated CLL. Sequencing was performed with immunoSEQ multiplex PCR; in TCRdb, only in-frame clones are kept and a portion is missing. The repertoire holds about 130,000 clones, around four fifths seen once, with 3% to 4% in the top ten. The sequencing here drew on PBMCs, taken after 24 months of ibrutinib treatment. The receptor set was obtained from a human donor with chronic lymphocytic leukemia. Both conserved end residues are part of each CDR3. The order of the fields is J gene, V gene, clone size, D gene, CDR3 DNA, CDR3 protein. The D gene is left open where the match is weak. Only part of the rows carry a size: once, few, many, or a class if the clone is expanded.

>TRBJ1-1|TRBV2|once|-
TGTGCCAGCAGGCAAGGCGACCGGGCTTCGAACACTGAAGCTTTCTTT
CASRQGDRASNTEAFF
>TRBJ1-1|TRBV23-1|-|-
TGCGCCAGCAGTCCCGGAAGTACTGAAGCTTTCTTT
CASSPGSTEAFF
>TRBJ2-5|TRBV9|-|TRBD2
TGTGCCAGCAACATTCGGGGGGTAGGAGAGACCCAGTACTTC
CASNIRGVGETQYF
>TRBJ2-1|TRBV10-2|-|TRBD1
TGCGCCAGCAGGGACAGGGGGCCGTACAATGAGCAGTTCTTC
CASRDRGPYNEQFF
>TRBJ2-1|TRBV5-1|-|-
TGCGCCAGCAGCTCAAACAGGCCCTCCTACAATGAGCAGTTCTTC
CASSSNRPSYNEQFF
>TRBJ2-5|TRBV15|-|-
TGTGCCACCAGCAGTCGGGGAGGGGGGCCGGAGACCCAGTACTTC
CATSSRGGGPETQYF
>TRBJ2-1|TRBV9|-|-
TGTGCCAGCAGCGTAGGAGGAGGCTACAATGAGCAGTTCTTC
CASSVGGGYNEQFF
>TRBJ2-1|TRBV6-6|-|-
TGTGCCAGCGCGGTTCAGTTCTTC
CASAVQFF
>TRBJ2-7|TRBV25-1|once|-
TGTGCCAGCAGTGCCCTTGGTAGTGGGTCCTCCTACGAGCAGTACTTC
CASSALGSGSSYEQYF
>TRBJ1-6|TRBV4-3|-|-
TGCGCCAGCAGCCAAGATCAAGGAAGGGGCTCCTATAATTCACCCCTCCACTTT
CASSQDQGRGSYNSPLHF
>TRBJ1-2|TRBV6-5|-|TRBD1
TGTGCCAGCAGTCCAAAGACAGGGAATGGCTACACCTTC
CASSPKTGNGYTF
>TRBJ1-2|TRBV5-6|-|-
TGTGCCAGCAGCTTGGGCAGGGGAACGGTTGACTACACCTTC
CASSLGRGTVDYTF
>TRBJ1-2|TRBV9|-|-
TGTGCCAGCAGCGTAGCGCAGGGGTGGCAACCCTACACCTTC
CASSVAQGWQPYTF
>TRBJ1-1|TRBV29-1|-|-
TGCAGCGTTGGGGCATGGGGATTGAACACTGAAGCTTTCTTT
CSVGAWGLNTEAFF
>TRBJ1-2|TRBV5-4|-|-
TGTGCCAGCAGCACCCATACTAACTATGGCTACACCTTC
CASSTHTNYGYTF
>TRBJ2-5|TRBV7-9|-|-
TGTGCCAGCAGCTTAGCCGTGTGGGAGACCCAGTACTTC
CASSLAVWETQYF
>TRBJ1-6|TRBV7-2|few|TRBD1
TGTGCCAGCAGCGCGACAGGGGCATCACCCCTCCACTTT
CASSATGASPLHF
>TRBJ2-3|TRBV28|-|TRBD2
TGTGCCAGCAGAACCGGGACTAGAGTCACAGATACGCAGTATTTT
CASRTGTRVTDTQYF
>TRBJ1-1|TRBV20-1|-|-
TGCAGTGCTAGGAGCGTTGATGAAGCTTTCTTT
CSARSVDEAFF
>TRBJ2-2|TRBV10-3|-|-
TGTGCCATCAGTGAGACCACAGGGTTGGACACCGGGGAGCTGTTTTTT
CAISETTGLDTGELFF
>TRBJ1-5|TRBV6-5|-|TRBD1
TGTGCCAGCAGTGCTGACACAGGGGGAAATCAGCCCCAGCATTTT
CASSADTGGNQPQHF
>TRBJ1-1|TRBV5-1|-|-
TGCGCCAGCAGCTTGGCCGGGGCAGGGACTGAAGCTTTCTTT
CASSLAGAGTEAFF
>TRBJ2-3|TRBV30|-|-
TGTGCCTGGATGCAGGGACTTAGCACAGATACGCAGTATTTT
CAWMQGLSTDTQYF
>TRBJ1-1|TRBV14|-|-
TGTGCCAGCAGCCAGGGACAGAACACTGAAGCTTTCTTT
CASSQGQNTEAFF
>TRBJ1-1|TRBV7-2|few|-
TGTGCCAGCAGCCGCACGGGGGCACGGAACACTGAAGCTTTCTTT
CASSRTGARNTEAFF
>TRBJ2-3|TRBV19|-|-
TGTGCCAGTAGGAGAGGTCTATTTGGGGATACGCAGTATTTT
CASRRGLFGDTQYF
>TRBJ2-7|TRBV11-2|-|TRBD1
TGTGCCAGCAGCCGGGGACAGGGGCTCTACGAGCAGTACTTC
CASSRGQGLYEQYF
>TRBJ2-5|TRBV2|-|TRBD2
TGTGCCAGCAGTGTGGTAGCGGGGGCCCCCGCAACTCAAGAGACCCAGTACTTC
CASSVVAGAPATQETQYF
>TRBJ2-1|TRBV30|-|TRBD1
TGTGCCTGGGCCTGGGACAGGGAACGGTCTCTGTTCTTC
CAWAWDRERSLFF
>TRBJ1-2|TRBV30|-|TRBD1
TGTGCCTGGAGCAGGGGGGGCGGGCTCCGGAGGGGCTATGGCTACACCTTC
CAWSRGGGLRRGYGYTF
>TRBJ2-3|TRBV19|-|-
TGTGCCAGTAATGTGGGGTTGGGCACAGATACGCAGTATTTT
CASNVGLGTDTQYF
>TRBJ1-3|TRBV5-1|-|-
TGCGCCAGCAGCTGGAAGGGGGGAGACTCTGGAAACACCATATATTTT
CASSWKGGDSGNTIYF
>TRBJ2-7|TRBV7-9|-|-
TGTGCCAGCAGCGATCGAACTCGGGGAGTTGGCGACGAGCAGTACTTC
CASSDRTRGVGDEQYF
>TRBJ2-1|TRBV6-1|-|-
TGTGCCAGCGCGGTTCAGTTCTTC
CASAVQFF
>TRBJ2-7|TRBV9|-|TRBD1
TGTGCCAGCAGCCCAGGGGGCGGCTACGAGCAGTACTTC
CASSPGGGYEQYF
>TRBJ2-1|TRBV6-1|once|TRBD2
TGTGCCAGCAGCATCGAGCGGGGGACCTACAATGAGCAGTTCTTC
CASSIERGTYNEQFF
>TRBJ1-3|TRBV5-1|once|-
TGCGCCAGCAGCTTGGGAGCAGGGCCTCCCTCTGGAAACACCATATATTTT
CASSLGAGPPSGNTIYF
>TRBJ2-1|TRBV19|once|-
TGTGCCAGTAGTATTTTGTCGGGGAATGAGCAGTTCTTC
CASSILSGNEQFF
>TRBJ1-1|TRBV5-4|-|-
TGTGCCAGCAGCTTAACCGGGGTGGCTGAAGCTTTCTTT
CASSLTGVAEAFF
>TRBJ2-5|TRBV7-9|-|TRBD1
TGTGCCAGCAGCTTAGCGACAGGGGGCGACGAGACCCAGTACTTC
CASSLATGGDETQYF
>TRBJ2-1|TRBV4-3|-|TRBD2
TGCGCCAGCAGCCAAGGCACTAGCGGGGCCGATGAGCAGTTCTTC
CASSQGTSGADEQFF
>TRBJ2-3|TRBV7-9|-|TRBD1
TGTGCCAGCAGCTTCAGTCGGGGGACAGGGGAAACAGATACGCAGTATTTT
CASSFSRGTGETDTQYF
>TRBJ2-5|TRBV10-2|-|-
TGCGCCAGCAGTGAGTCTGGGGAGACCCAGTACTTC
CASSESGETQYF
>TRBJ1-3|TRBV18|-|TRBD1
TGTGCCAGCTCACAAGGGACAGGGGGAAGATCTGGAAACACCATATATTTT
CASSQGTGGRSGNTIYF